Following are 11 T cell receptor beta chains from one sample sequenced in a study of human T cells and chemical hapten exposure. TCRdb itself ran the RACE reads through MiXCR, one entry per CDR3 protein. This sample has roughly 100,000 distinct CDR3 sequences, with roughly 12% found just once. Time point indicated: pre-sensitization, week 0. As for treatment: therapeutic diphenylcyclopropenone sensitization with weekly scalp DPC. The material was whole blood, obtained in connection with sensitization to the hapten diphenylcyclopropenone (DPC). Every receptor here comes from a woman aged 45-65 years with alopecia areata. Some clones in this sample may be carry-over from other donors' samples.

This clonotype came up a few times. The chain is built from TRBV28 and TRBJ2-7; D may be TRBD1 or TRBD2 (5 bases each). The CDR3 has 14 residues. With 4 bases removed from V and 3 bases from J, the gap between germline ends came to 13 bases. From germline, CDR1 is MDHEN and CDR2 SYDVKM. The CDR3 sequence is CASSSGTANYEQYF. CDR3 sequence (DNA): TGTGCCAGCAGTTCCGGGACCGCGAACTACGAGCAGTACTTC.

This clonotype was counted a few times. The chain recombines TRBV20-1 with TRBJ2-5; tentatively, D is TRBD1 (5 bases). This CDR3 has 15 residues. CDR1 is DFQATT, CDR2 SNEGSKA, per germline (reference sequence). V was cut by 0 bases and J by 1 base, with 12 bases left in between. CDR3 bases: TGCAGTGCTAGAGATCCGGTCAGGGCCCAAGAGACCCAGTACTTC. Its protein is CSARDPVRAQETQYF.

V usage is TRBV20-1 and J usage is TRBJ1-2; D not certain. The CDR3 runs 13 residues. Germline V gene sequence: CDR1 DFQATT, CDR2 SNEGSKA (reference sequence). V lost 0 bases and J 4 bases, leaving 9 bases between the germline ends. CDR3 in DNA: TGCAGTGCTAGAGATCGCGAGGGCTATGGCTACACCTTC. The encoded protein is CSARDREGYGYTF.

The CDR3 nucleotides read TGTGCCACCAGCAGAGATTCGACTAGTGATGAGCAGTTCTTC. This sequence encodes CATSRDSTSDEQFF. J is TRBJ2-1 and V is TRBV15, with D possibly being TRBD2 (6 bases). The CDR3 runs 14 residues. From germline, CDR1 is LNHNV and CDR2 YYDKDF (reference sequence). Trimming took off 0 bases at V and 8 bases at J, with 11 bases between the two ends.

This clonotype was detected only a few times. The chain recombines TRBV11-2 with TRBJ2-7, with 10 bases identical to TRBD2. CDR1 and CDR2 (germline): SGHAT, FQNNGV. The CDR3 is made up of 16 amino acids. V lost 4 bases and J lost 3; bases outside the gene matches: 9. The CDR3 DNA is TGTGCCAGCAGCTCTCCCGAGCGGGAGGGCCGCTACGAGCAGTACTTC. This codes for CASSSPEREGRYEQYF.

CDR3 in amino acids: CASRGGTDTQYF. The CDR3 coding sequence is TGTGCCAGCAGAGGGGGAACAGATACGCAGTATTTT. The chain recombines TRBV6-5 with TRBJ2-3, with a weak D call TRBD1 (6 bases). V lost 6 bases and J lost 3, with 7 bases in between. The V gene's germline CDR1 is MNHEY and CDR2 SVGAGI. The CDR3 spans 12 residues.

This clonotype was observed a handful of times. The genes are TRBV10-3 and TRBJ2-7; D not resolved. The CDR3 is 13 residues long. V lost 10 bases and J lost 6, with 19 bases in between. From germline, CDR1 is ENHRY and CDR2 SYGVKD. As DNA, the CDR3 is TGTGCCACTGGGCTCCCCCGGACGGGCGAGCAGTACTTC. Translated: CATGLPRTGEQYF.

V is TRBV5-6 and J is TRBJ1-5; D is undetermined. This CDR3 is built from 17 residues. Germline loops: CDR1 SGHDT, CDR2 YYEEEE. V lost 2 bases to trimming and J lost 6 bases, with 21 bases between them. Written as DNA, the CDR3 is TGTGCCAGCAGCTTCAGGAGCACCACGTCGAGACCTCAGCCCCAGCATTTT. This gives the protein CASSFRSTTSRPQPQHF.

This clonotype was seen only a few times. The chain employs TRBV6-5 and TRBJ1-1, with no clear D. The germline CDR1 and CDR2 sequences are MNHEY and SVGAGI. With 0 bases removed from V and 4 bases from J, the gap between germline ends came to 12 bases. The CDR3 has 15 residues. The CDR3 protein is CASSYSGWVGTEAFF. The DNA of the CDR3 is TGTGCCAGCAGTTACTCGGGTTGGGTCGGCACTGAAGCTTTCTTT.

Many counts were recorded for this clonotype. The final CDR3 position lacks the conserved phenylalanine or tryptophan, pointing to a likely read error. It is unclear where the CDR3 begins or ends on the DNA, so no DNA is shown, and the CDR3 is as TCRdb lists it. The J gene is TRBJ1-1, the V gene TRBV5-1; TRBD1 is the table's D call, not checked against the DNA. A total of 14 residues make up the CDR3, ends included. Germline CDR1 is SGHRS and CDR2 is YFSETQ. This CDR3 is CASSLQPGPLEIVL.

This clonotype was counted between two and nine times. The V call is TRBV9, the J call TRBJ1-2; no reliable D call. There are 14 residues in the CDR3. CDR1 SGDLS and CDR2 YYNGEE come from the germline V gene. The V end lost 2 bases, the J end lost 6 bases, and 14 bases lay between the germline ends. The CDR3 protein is CASSVSRNSHGYTF. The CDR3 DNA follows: TGTGCCAGCAGCGTCTCCCGTAACAGCCATGGCTACACCTTC.